This is a list of T cell receptor beta chains from one sample in a study of T cell responses to AZD1222 COVID-19 vaccine. TCRdb's copy holds only in-frame clones and misses some; the assay was immunoSEQ multiplex PCR. In the table there are 100,000 to 150,000 clones, roughly 90% of which are singletons. This specimen was peripheral blood, taken on day 0 of AZD1222 vaccination. Source of these receptors: an adult in good health. CDR3s include the opening cysteine and the closing phenylalanine or tryptophan. Each record gives: J gene, D gene, clone size, V gene, CDR3 DNA, CDR3 protein. A D gene is named only where the DNA matches it firmly. Only part of the rows carry a size: once, few, many, or a class if the clone is expanded.

j_call: TRBJ1-1
d_call: NA
clone_size: NA
v_call: TRBV5-8
cdr3_nt: TGTGCCAGCAGCTTTCATAAACGACTTAACACTGAAGCTTTCTTT
cdr3_aa: CASSFHKRLNTEAFF

j_call: TRBJ2-7
d_call: TRBD1
clone_size: NA
v_call: TRBV18
cdr3_nt: TGTGCCAGCTCACCACCGAAGGGGGCTTACGAGCAGTACTTC
cdr3_aa: CASSPPKGAYEQYF

j_call: TRBJ1-2
d_call: NA
clone_size: few
v_call: TRBV20-1
cdr3_nt: TGCAGTGCTAGTCCCCACCTGTTGCGGACCTATGGCTACACCTTC
cdr3_aa: CSASPHLLRTYGYTF

j_call: TRBJ1-5
d_call: NA
clone_size: NA
v_call: TRBV19
cdr3_nt: TGTGCCAGTAGTATCCAGGGGTATCAGCCCCAGCATTTT
cdr3_aa: CASSIQGYQPQHF

j_call: TRBJ2-5
d_call: TRBD2
clone_size: NA
v_call: TRBV2
cdr3_nt: TGTGCCAGCAGTGTGGGACTAGCGGCTCAAGAGACCCAGTACTTC
cdr3_aa: CASSVGLAAQETQYF

j_call: TRBJ1-3
d_call: NA
clone_size: NA
v_call: TRBV12-3/TRBV12-4
cdr3_nt: TGTGCCAGCAGTAGCCGGGGGAACACCATATATTTT
cdr3_aa: CASSSRGNTIYF

j_call: TRBJ1-6
d_call: NA
clone_size: few
v_call: TRBV14
cdr3_nt: TGTGCCAGCAGCCCCGAAGGCCGGGGTTCACCCCTCCACTTT
cdr3_aa: CASSPEGRGSPLHF

j_call: TRBJ2-3
d_call: NA
clone_size: NA
v_call: TRBV7-9
cdr3_nt: TGTGCCAGCAGCTTAGGGGCAGGGTTCGATACGCAGTATTTT
cdr3_aa: CASSLGAGFDTQYF

j_call: TRBJ1-4
d_call: NA
clone_size: NA
v_call: TRBV6-4
cdr3_nt: TGTGCCAGCAGTGTTAGGGACGGAGAAAAACTGTTTTTT
cdr3_aa: CASSVRDGEKLFF

j_call: TRBJ1-6
d_call: NA
clone_size: once
v_call: TRBV10-2
cdr3_nt: TGCGCCAGCATTGGGTTTGGAACAGGGAATTCACCCCTCCACTTT
cdr3_aa: CASIGFGTGNSPLHF

j_call: TRBJ1-6
d_call: NA
clone_size: NA
v_call: TRBV4-3
cdr3_nt: TGCGCCAGCAGCCAACGGATTGTGTCCTATAATTCACCCCTCCACTTT
cdr3_aa: CASSQRIVSYNSPLHF

j_call: TRBJ2-2
d_call: NA
clone_size: NA
v_call: TRBV4-1
cdr3_nt: TGCGCCAGCAGCCAAGATATTAACACCGGGGAGCTGTTTTTT
cdr3_aa: CASSQDINTGELFF

j_call: TRBJ2-1
d_call: NA
clone_size: NA
v_call: TRBV29-1
cdr3_nt: TGCAGCGTTGAGAGCATTACAGGGAGAAATGAGCAGTTCTTC
cdr3_aa: CSVESITGRNEQFF

j_call: TRBJ2-1
d_call: NA
clone_size: NA
v_call: TRBV10-3
cdr3_nt: TGTGCCATCAATCCAGGAGGGTTGCACAATGAGCAGTTCTTC
cdr3_aa: CAINPGGLHNEQFF

j_call: TRBJ1-5
d_call: NA
clone_size: NA
v_call: TRBV28
cdr3_nt: TGTGCCAGCAATTTACTGGATAGCAATCAGCCCCAGCATTTT
cdr3_aa: CASNLLDSNQPQHF

j_call: TRBJ2-5
d_call: TRBD2
clone_size: NA
v_call: TRBV3-1/TRBV3-2
cdr3_nt: TGTGCCAGCAGCCACTATTCCGGGACTAGCGAGAAAGAGACCCAGTACTTC
cdr3_aa: CASSHYSGTSEKETQYF

j_call: TRBJ1-6
d_call: TRBD1
clone_size: NA
v_call: TRBV6-5
cdr3_nt: TGTGCCAGCAGTCTGGCGGGGACAGGTAATTCACCCCTCCACTTT
cdr3_aa: CASSLAGTGNSPLHF

j_call: TRBJ1-5
d_call: NA
clone_size: NA
v_call: TRBV30
cdr3_nt: TGTGCCTGGAGCGCGTCCTTGGTAGATCAGCCCCAGCATTTT
cdr3_aa: CAWSASLVDQPQHF

j_call: TRBJ1-4
d_call: NA
clone_size: NA
v_call: TRBV28
cdr3_nt: TGTGCCAGCAGTCCTGGAACTGCAACTAATGAAAAACTGTTTTTT
cdr3_aa: CASSPGTATNEKLFF

j_call: TRBJ2-1
d_call: TRBD2
clone_size: NA
v_call: TRBV7-3
cdr3_nt: TGTGCCAGCAGCTTCCCCAGCGGGAGGGCGTCCGATGAGCAGTTCTTC
cdr3_aa: CASSFPSGRASDEQFF

j_call: TRBJ1-4
d_call: TRBD1
clone_size: NA
v_call: TRBV19
cdr3_nt: TGTGCCAGTTCGGATTACAGGGGGACTGAAAAACTGTTTTTT
cdr3_aa: CASSDYRGTEKLFF

j_call: TRBJ1-6
d_call: NA
clone_size: few
v_call: TRBV7-8
cdr3_nt: TGTGCCAGCAGTTCCGGGCTCGGGAATTCACCCCTCCACTTT
cdr3_aa: CASSSGLGNSPLHF

j_call: TRBJ1-2
d_call: TRBD1
clone_size: NA
v_call: TRBV7-9
cdr3_nt: TGTGCCAGCAGCACGGGACAGCTAGCTAACTATGGCTACACCTTC
cdr3_aa: CASSTGQLANYGYTF

j_call: TRBJ2-7
d_call: NA
clone_size: NA
v_call: TRBV6-5
cdr3_nt: TGTGCCAGCAGTAGGGGACGGGCGTACGAGCAGTACTTC
cdr3_aa: CASSRGRAYEQYF

j_call: TRBJ1-2
d_call: NA
clone_size: NA
v_call: TRBV10-3
cdr3_nt: TGTGCCATCAGTGAGTCCGGGGGTGGCTATGGCTACACCTTC
cdr3_aa: CAISESGGGYGYTF

j_call: TRBJ1-2
d_call: NA
clone_size: NA
v_call: TRBV28
cdr3_nt: TGTGCCAGCAGTCCCCTGGGGGTAGGCTACACCTTC
cdr3_aa: CASSPLGVGYTF

j_call: TRBJ1-2
d_call: NA
clone_size: NA
v_call: TRBV7-9
cdr3_nt: TGTGCCAGCAGCTTAGGCGCACGGGGTGGCTACACCTTC
cdr3_aa: CASSLGARGGYTF

j_call: TRBJ2-5
d_call: NA
clone_size: NA
v_call: TRBV5-1
cdr3_nt: TGCGCCAGCAGCACTGGGCAGCAAGAAGAGACCCAGTACTTC
cdr3_aa: CASSTGQQEETQYF

j_call: TRBJ1-6
d_call: NA
clone_size: NA
v_call: TRBV2
cdr3_nt: TGTGCCTTACGGGACCCAGCGGGATCACCCCTCCACTTT
cdr3_aa: CALRDPAGSPLHF

j_call: TRBJ2-3
d_call: NA
clone_size: NA
v_call: TRBV2
cdr3_nt: TGTGCCAGCAGTCAGTGGGGGGCCACAGATACGCAGTATTTT
cdr3_aa: CASSQWGATDTQYF

j_call: TRBJ2-7
d_call: TRBD2
clone_size: NA
v_call: TRBV4-2
cdr3_nt: TGTGCCAGCAGCCAAGGGACTAGCAACCAAGGCGAGCAGTACTTC
cdr3_aa: CASSQGTSNQGEQYF

j_call: TRBJ1-4
d_call: NA
clone_size: NA
v_call: TRBV30
cdr3_nt: TGTGCCTGGAGTTCACCCCCCCGAGAAAAACTGTTTTTT
cdr3_aa: CAWSSPPREKLFF

j_call: TRBJ2-1
d_call: NA
clone_size: few
v_call: TRBV9
cdr3_nt: TGTGCCAGCAGCGTAGCTGGGCCGGGACGGGGAAATGAGCAGTTCTTC
cdr3_aa: CASSVAGPGRGNEQFF

j_call: TRBJ2-7
d_call: TRBD2
clone_size: few
v_call: TRBV6-5
cdr3_nt: TGTGCCAGCAGTTTACTAGCGGTAGGTGCCGAGCAGTACTTC
cdr3_aa: CASSLLAVGAEQYF

j_call: TRBJ1-5
d_call: NA
clone_size: NA
v_call: TRBV6-6
cdr3_nt: TGTGCCAGCAGGAGGGAAAGCAGCAATCAGCCCCAGCATTTT
cdr3_aa: CASRRESSNQPQHF

j_call: TRBJ2-2
d_call: TRBD2
clone_size: NA
v_call: TRBV2
cdr3_nt: TGTGCCAGCGGATACACGCCACTAGCGGGAGAAGTATACAAACAGAAAACAAACACCGGGGAGCTGTTTTTT
cdr3_aa: CASGYTPLAGEVYKQKTNTGELFF

j_call: TRBJ2-6
d_call: NA
clone_size: NA
v_call: TRBV30
cdr3_nt: TGTGCCTGGAGTGTAGATAGTGGGGCCAACGTCCTGACTTTC
cdr3_aa: CAWSVDSGANVLTF

j_call: TRBJ1-1
d_call: TRBD1
clone_size: NA
v_call: TRBV6-5
cdr3_nt: TGTGCCAGCGGGACAGGGGCCACTGAAGCTTTCTTT
cdr3_aa: CASGTGATEAFF

j_call: TRBJ2-7
d_call: NA
clone_size: NA
v_call: TRBV12-3/TRBV12-4
cdr3_nt: TGTGCCAGCAACCCCGGGCTTGGGGCCTCAGAGTTC
cdr3_aa: CASNPGLGASEF

j_call: TRBJ1-1
d_call: NA
clone_size: once
v_call: TRBV6-2/TRBV6-3
cdr3_nt: TGTGCCAGCAGCCTTGAGGTGAACACTGAAGCTTTCTTT
cdr3_aa: CASSLEVNTEAFF

j_call: TRBJ2-1
d_call: NA
clone_size: NA
v_call: TRBV3-1/TRBV3-2
cdr3_nt: TGTGCCAGCAGCCCAGGGACTCCCGTCGTTGAGCAGTTCTTC
cdr3_aa: CASSPGTPVVEQFF

j_call: TRBJ2-5
d_call: NA
clone_size: NA
v_call: TRBV28
cdr3_nt: TGTGCCAGCACGGGTGGGGGCAGGGCTCGAGAGACCCAGTACTTC
cdr3_aa: CASTGGGRARETQYF

j_call: TRBJ1-1
d_call: NA
clone_size: NA
v_call: TRBV6-1
cdr3_nt: TGTGCCAGCAGTGAAGACGGGGGGGCGCCGGGTACTGAAGCTTTCTTT
cdr3_aa: CASSEDGGAPGTEAFF

j_call: TRBJ2-7
d_call: TRBD1
clone_size: NA
v_call: TRBV28
cdr3_nt: TGTGCCAGCAATCGACCGGGACAGTCCTACGAGCAGTACTTC
cdr3_aa: CASNRPGQSYEQYF

j_call: TRBJ1-4
d_call: NA
clone_size: NA
v_call: TRBV7-2
cdr3_nt: TGTGCCAGCAGCGGAAGGGGGGTGCGTGAAAAACTGTTTTTT
cdr3_aa: CASSGRGVREKLFF

j_call: TRBJ1-5
d_call: TRBD1
clone_size: NA
v_call: TRBV28
cdr3_nt: TGTGCCAGCAGTACAGCGTTCGGGACAGAGTATAGCAATCAGCCCCAGCATTTT
cdr3_aa: CASSTAFGTEYSNQPQHF

j_call: TRBJ1-5
d_call: NA
clone_size: NA
v_call: TRBV10-2
cdr3_nt: TGCGCCAGCAGTGAGTGGAACAATCAGCCCCAGCATTTT
cdr3_aa: CASSEWNNQPQHF

j_call: TRBJ2-7
d_call: TRBD1
clone_size: few
v_call: TRBV28
cdr3_nt: TGTGCCAGCATGGGGACAGTCGTCCTCGAGCAGTACTTC
cdr3_aa: CASMGTVVLEQYF

j_call: TRBJ1-1
d_call: NA
clone_size: NA
v_call: TRBV28
cdr3_nt: TGTGCCAGCAGTTTAACAGAGAACACTGAAGCTTTCTTT
cdr3_aa: CASSLTENTEAFF

j_call: TRBJ2-1
d_call: TRBD2
clone_size: NA
v_call: TRBV7-2
cdr3_nt: TGTGCCAGCAGCCTAAGCGGGAGGAGGGGAGATGAGCAGTTCTTC
cdr3_aa: CASSLSGRRGDEQFF